Presented here are 28 T cell receptor beta chains from one specimen sequenced in a study of CXCR3-negative and CXCR3-positive naive CD8 T cells. With UMI labels, 5' RACE was used to prepare the TRB cDNA libraries. TCRdb reprocessed the 5' RACE reads and reports one entry per CDR3 protein, with no DNA. This repertoire comprises 50,000 to 60,000 distinct CDR3 sequences; its ten largest clones make up about 0.61%. Their antigens are not known. Study-wide points: For CXCR3-positive naive cells, TRB CDR3s were more hydrophobic than those of CXCR3-negative naive cells.

Sequencing was done on a sample of naive CXCR3+ CD8+ T cells from blood. The sample's subset: CD45RO-CCR7+CD27+CD95- naive CD8+ T cells expressing CXCR3 (TNR3+). All receptors come from a human donor in good health. Some clones in this sample may be carry-over from other donors' samples.

This chain uses TRBV7-9 with TRBJ2-2; absent DNA, TCRdb's TRBD1 call cannot be checked. The CDR3 contains 17 residues. The V gene's germline CDR1 is SEHNR and CDR2 FQNEAQ (reference sequence). CDR3 in amino acids: CASSYSIPRINTGELFF.

The chain has TRBV5-1 and TRBJ1-2. Germline V CDR1 and CDR2: SGHRS, YFSETQ. The CDR3 is made up of 13 amino acids. The chain's CDR3 is CASSLARTDGYTF.

This chain's CDR3 is CASSPGRAYEQYF. The chain couples TRBV7-2 to TRBJ2-7; as DNA is missing, the TRBD1 call by TCRdb cannot be tested. The germline CDR1 and CDR2 sequences are SGHTA and FQGNSA. The CDR3 contains 13 residues.

The chain joins TRBV11-2 to TRBJ1-1. The length of the CDR3 is 18 residues. Germline V CDR1 and CDR2: SGHAT, FQNNGV. The chain's CDR3 is CASSIIPNVDSRNTEAFF.

The CDR3 protein is CASSLVGGDEQYF. This chain uses TRBV7-9 with TRBJ2-7; the D gene TCRdb calls, TRBD2, cannot be checked with no DNA. Germline assignment: CDR1 SEHNR and CDR2 FQNEAQ (reference sequence). CDR3 length equals 13 residues.

This rearrangement joins TRBV12-3 or TRBV12-4 to TRBJ1-5. The CDR3 is 14 residues long. The CDR3 loop reads CASSLPSKNQPQHF.

This chain connects TRBV7-9 to TRBJ2-1; TCRdb calls TRBD1, which cannot be checked without DNA. Germline CDR1 and CDR2: SEHNR and FQNEAQ (reference sequence). CDR3 length: 15 amino acids. CDR3 amino acids: CASSLAGASYNEQFF.

This rearrangement joins TRBV6-5 to TRBJ2-1. Germline V lookup: CDR1 MNHEY, CDR2 SVGAGI. CDR3 length: 14 amino acids. The CDR3 is CASSYSNGYNEQFF.

J is TRBJ2-7 and V is TRBV6-6; TCRdb's assignment of TRBD1 cannot be checked, as there is no DNA. The CDR3 covers 14 residues. Germline V gene lookup returns CDR1 MNHNY and CDR2 SVGAGI (reference sequence). CDR3 amino acids: CASSYIQGSGEQYF.

The chain combines TRBV5-1 with TRBJ1-2; the TCRdb call, TRBD1, lacks DNA for checking. CDR1 is SGHRS, CDR2 YFSETQ, per germline. The CDR3 spans 13 residues. The CDR3 is CASSLSQGYGYTF. The whole variable domain, filled in from reference TRBV5-1 and TRBJ1-2, reads KAGVTQTPRYLIKTRGQQVTLSCSPISGHRSVSWYQQTPGQGLQFLFEYFSETQRNKGNFPGRFSGRQFSNSRSEMNVSTLELGDSALYLCASSLSQGYGYTFGSGTRLTVV.

This chain links TRBV12-3 or TRBV12-4 with TRBJ1-3; the D call of TRBD1 rests on TCRdb alone, since no DNA is present to check it. There are 12 residues in the CDR3. CDR3 in amino acids: CATPDSGNTIYF.

The chain recombines TRBV28 with TRBJ2-7; there is no DNA to check the TCRdb D call of TRBD1. The V gene's germline CDR1 is MDHEN and CDR2 SYDVKM. CDR3 length: 15 amino acids. The CDR3 sequence is CASSLGTGAREEQYF.

J is TRBJ1-2 and V is TRBV7-9. CDR1 is SEHNR, CDR2 FQNEAQ, per germline (reference sequence). CDR3 size: 11 residues. CDR3: CASRPTGRYTF.

The CDR3 protein is CASSYPKVIFTEAFF. The gene calls are TRBV6-2 or TRBV6-3 and TRBJ1-1. CDR3 length: 15 amino acids. Germline CDR1 and CDR2: MNHEY and SVGEGT.

The genes are TRBV20-1 and TRBJ2-1; absent DNA, TCRdb's TRBD1 call cannot be checked. This CDR3 contains 15 residues. From germline, CDR1 is DFQATT and CDR2 SNEGSKA (reference sequence). This CDR3 reads CSARDVQSSYNEQFF.

J is TRBJ1-1 and V is TRBV7-9. The germline V gene has CDR1 SEHNR and CDR2 FQNEAQ (reference sequence). There are 13 residues in the CDR3. The CDR3 reads CASSFDSNTEAFF.

This chain joins TRBV12-3 or TRBV12-4 and TRBJ2-7; TCRdb's D gene call, TRBD1, goes unchecked for lack of DNA. CDR3 length equals 14 residues. The CDR3 reads CASSTRQGSYEQYF.

The V gene is TRBV12-3 or TRBV12-4, the J gene TRBJ1-5. This CDR3 spans 14 amino acids. This chain's CDR3 is CASSSEYSNQPQHF.

The V gene is TRBV29-1, the J gene TRBJ2-7. This CDR3 region has 13 residues. Germline CDR1 is SQVTM and CDR2 is ANQGSEA. CDR3 region: CSVFGVDSYEQYF.

The CDR3 reads CASSGSRRGPYEQYF. This chain joins TRBV7-9 and TRBJ2-7; TCRdb indicates TRBD1, and absent DNA this call remains unverified. The CDR3 is 15 residues long. Germline V gene data show CDR1 as SEHNR and CDR2 as FQNEAQ (reference sequence).

The CDR3: CASSRDRRIQGANVLTF. The chain couples TRBV21-1 to TRBJ2-6; the D call of TRBD1 rests on TCRdb alone, since no DNA is present to check it. TRBV21-1 constitutes a pseudogene. CDR3 length: 17 residues.

The chain uses TRBV12-3 or TRBV12-4 and TRBJ2-2. This CDR3 spans 13 amino acids. This chain's CDR3 is CASSDLGPGELFF.

This chain uses TRBV29-1 with TRBJ1-3. This CDR3 is built from 13 residues. CDR1 is SQVTM, CDR2 ANQGSEA, per germline. CDR3 amino acids: CSVEELWGNTIYF.

The rearrangement links TRBV5-6 to TRBJ1-1. Germline V gene lookup returns CDR1 SGHDT and CDR2 YYEEEE. There are 17 residues in the CDR3. CDR3: CASSRRVGVAVNTEAFF. The full variable domain, in which reference TRBV5-6 and TRBJ1-1 provide the parts outside the CDR3, is DAGVTQSPTHLIKTRGQQVTLRCSPKSGHDTVSWYQQALGQGPQFIFQYYEEEERQRGNFPDRFSGHQFPNYSSELNVNALLLGDSALYLCASSRRVGVAVNTEAFFGQGTRLTVV.

CDR3 sequence: CASSDTSTSTDTQYF. This chain uses TRBV9 with TRBJ2-3. The CDR3 sequence is 15 residues long. Germline loops: CDR1 SGDLS, CDR2 YYNGEE.

This sequence joins TRBV7-9 and TRBJ2-2; the TCRdb D gene call, TRBD2, has no DNA to confirm it. CDR1 is SEHNR, CDR2 FQNEAQ, per germline (reference sequence). The CDR3 has 17 residues. CDR3 amino acids: CASSLFLTSGGTGELFF.

This chain connects TRBV28 to TRBJ1-2; TCRdb calls TRBD1, which cannot be checked without DNA. The CDR3 has 14 amino acids. Germline loops: CDR1 MDHEN, CDR2 SYDVKM. The CDR3 reads CASSYYRGLDGYTF.

This chain connects TRBV7-9 to TRBJ2-3. Germline CDR1 and CDR2: SEHNR and FQNEAQ (reference sequence). The CDR3 totals 12 residues. The CDR3 spells CASVLSTDTQYF.